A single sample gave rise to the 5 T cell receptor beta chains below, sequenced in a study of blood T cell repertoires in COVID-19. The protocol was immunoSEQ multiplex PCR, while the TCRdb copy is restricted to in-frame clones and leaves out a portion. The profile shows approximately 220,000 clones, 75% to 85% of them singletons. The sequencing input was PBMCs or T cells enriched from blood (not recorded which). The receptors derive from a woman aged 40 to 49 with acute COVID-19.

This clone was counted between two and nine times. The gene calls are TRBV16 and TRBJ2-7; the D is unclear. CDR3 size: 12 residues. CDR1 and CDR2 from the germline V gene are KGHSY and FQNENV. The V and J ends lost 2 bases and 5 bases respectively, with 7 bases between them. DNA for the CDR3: TGTGCCAGCAGCCAAATTTCTAACGAGCAGTACTTC. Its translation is CASSQISNEQYF.

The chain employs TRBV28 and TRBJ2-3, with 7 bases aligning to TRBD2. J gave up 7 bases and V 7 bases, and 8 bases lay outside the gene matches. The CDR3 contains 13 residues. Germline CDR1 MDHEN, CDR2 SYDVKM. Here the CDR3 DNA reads TGTGCCAGCATCCCCCCAGCGGGATATACGCAGTATTTT. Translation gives CASIPPAGYTQYF. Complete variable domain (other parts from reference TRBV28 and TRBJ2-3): DVKVTQSSRYLVKRTGEKVFLECVQDMDHENMFWYRQDPGLGLRLIYFSYDVKMKEKGDIPEGYSVSREKKERFSLILESASTNQTSMYLCASIPPAGYTQYFGPGTRLTVL.

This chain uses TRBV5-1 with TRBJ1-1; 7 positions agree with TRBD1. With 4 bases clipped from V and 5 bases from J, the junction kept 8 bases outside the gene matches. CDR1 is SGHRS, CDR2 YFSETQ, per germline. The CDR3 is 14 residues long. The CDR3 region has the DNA TGCGCCAGCAGCCCACTCCAACAGGGGACTGAAGCTTTCTTT. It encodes CASSPLQQGTEAFF.

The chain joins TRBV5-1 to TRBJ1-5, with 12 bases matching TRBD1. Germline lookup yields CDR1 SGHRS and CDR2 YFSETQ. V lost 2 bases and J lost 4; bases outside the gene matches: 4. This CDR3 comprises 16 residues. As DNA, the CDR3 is TGCGCCAGCAGCTTCGGGACAGGGGGCGCAAATCAGCCCCAGCATTTT. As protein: CASSFGTGGANQPQHF.

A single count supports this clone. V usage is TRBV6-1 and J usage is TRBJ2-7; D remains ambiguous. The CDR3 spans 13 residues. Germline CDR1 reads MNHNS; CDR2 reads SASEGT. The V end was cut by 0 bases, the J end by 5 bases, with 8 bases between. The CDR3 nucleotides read TGTGCCAGCAGTGAAGCGCTAAAAAACGAGCAGTACTTC. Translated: CASSEALKNEQYF.